This is a list of T cell receptor beta chains from one sample in a study of PD-1 blockade in mismatch repair-deficient tumors. Repertoires were generated with immunoSEQ multiplex PCR, while TCRdb's copy carries only in-frame clones and drops some. The table has about 19,000 clones, roughly 82% seen once. The specimen was PBMCs, collected 52 weeks after starting pembrolizumab. The receptors derive from an adult with mismatch repair-deficient cancer. CDR3s include the opening cysteine and the closing phenylalanine or tryptophan. Fields, in order: V gene, J gene, CDR3 length, CDR3 protein.

>TRBV7-3|TRBJ2-7|15
CASSSSGTGGSEQYF
>TRBV5-1|TRBJ2-3|16
CASSLGSGTSTDTQYF
>TRBV28|TRBJ1-1|12
CASTGAGTEAFF
>TRBV9|TRBJ1-4|14
CASSFGQGGEKLFF
>TRBV10-1|TRBJ1-5|16
CASSETAGGRGQPQHF
>TRBV19|TRBJ2-7|13
CASSAAGGYEQYF
>TRBV19|TRBJ2-5|15
CASSIETSGSTPQYF
>TRBV5-6|TRBJ2-1|15
CASSPGLAGVGEQFF
>TRBV2|TRBJ1-1|14
CASRRQGYWTEAFF
>TRBV6-1|TRBJ2-4|16
CASSEYHQGVKNIQYF
>TRBV19|TRBJ1-5|15
CASTQDKKGDQPQHF
>TRBV7-8|TRBJ2-5|12
CASGLASETQYF
>TRBV11-3|TRBJ2-3|16
CASSLDYRRITDTQYF
>TRBV4-1|TRBJ2-1|14
CASSRGQGGGEQFF
>TRBV11-3|TRBJ2-1|16
CASTEKRERSYNEQFF
>TRBV10-3|TRBJ2-4|17
CAISESLALLAKNIQYF
>TRBV30|TRBJ1-2|15
CAWSPNFRGYYGYTF
>TRBV7-8|TRBJ1-5|13
CASSPDRDQPQHF
>TRBV28|TRBJ1-1|14
CASSSWAQNTEAFF
>TRBV9|TRBJ2-5|14
CASSAGVGEETQYF
>TRBV19|TRBJ2-3|16
CASSIRTSSGTDTQYF
>TRBV5-1|TRBJ2-7|12
CASSLFGFEQYF
>TRBV11-2|TRBJ2-3|15
CASSLEGQGADTQYF
>TRBV19|TRBJ1-1|13
CASSIDRGTEAFF
>TRBV7-9|TRBJ1-1|15
CASSNPGVRTTEAFF